This passage covers 3 T cell receptor beta chains from one sample sequenced in a study of blood T cell repertoires in COVID-19. Assay: immunoSEQ multiplex PCR; the TCRdb copy retains only in-frame clones and omits some. The data show roughly 390,000 clones, about 85% seen once. Material for sequencing was peripheral blood. These receptor sequences come from a woman aged 18-29 years with acute or convalescent COVID-19.

This chain joins TRBV6-1 and TRBJ2-1; a weak D match, TRBD2 (5 bases). CDR3 size: 14 residues. Per germline, CDR1 MNHNS and CDR2 SASEGT. V lost 3 bases to trimming and J lost 2 bases, with 8 bases between them. DNA of the CDR3: TGTGCCAGCAGTGACGCGGGTACCTACAATGAGCAGTTCTTC. Its protein is CASSDAGTYNEQFF.

The CDR3 DNA sequence: TGTGCCAGCAGCTTGGGACAGGAGACTGGAAACACCATATATTTT. Translating it yields CASSLGQETGNTIYF. The rearrangement uses TRBV5-4 and TRBJ1-3, with D tentatively TRBD1 (6 bases). The CDR3 is 15 residues long. Germline V gene data show CDR1 as SGHNT and CDR2 as YYREEE (reference sequence). V lost 0 bases, J lost 2 bases, and 9 bases lay in between.

This chain joins TRBV27 and TRBJ2-1; the match to TRBD2 covers 12 bases. The CDR3 is 14 amino acids. The trim removed 4 bases at V and 10 bases at J, leaving 5 bases unmatched. CDR1 and CDR2 (germline): MNHEY, SMNVEV (reference sequence). CDR3 amino acids: CASSSGLAGKEQFF. The CDR3, as DNA: TGTGCCAGCAGTTCCGGACTAGCGGGAAAGGAGCAGTTCTTC.